What follows are 10 T cell receptor beta chains derived from one specimen sequenced in a study of shared clonotypes between healthy human individuals. The assay was immunoSEQ multiplex PCR, and TCRdb's table has in-frame clones only and misses some. The sample lists 95,000 to 120,000 clones; around 65% were seen once. Specimen: memory CD8+ T cells sorted from blood. Subset in this sample: CD45RO+ cells pooled with CCR7-negative TemRA cells. The receptor set was obtained from a woman in her twenties or thirties in good health.

This clone was observed many times. The V and J genes are TRBV4-2 and TRBJ2-7; 9 nucleotides match TRBD2. This CDR3 region has 16 residues. V trimming: 0 bases; J trimming: 5 bases; junction bases outside the gene matches: 8. The V gene's germline CDR1 is LGHNA and CDR2 YNFKEQ. The CDR3 coding sequence is TGTGCCAGCAGCCAAGATGGGGCGGGAGGGTCCGACGAGCAGTACTTC. Its translation is CASSQDGAGGSDEQYF.

V usage is TRBV28 and J usage is TRBJ1-4, with D tentatively TRBD1 (6 bases). This CDR3 contains 17 residues. Germline CDR1 MDHEN, CDR2 SYDVKM. The V end lost 4 bases, the J end lost 3 bases, and 18 bases lay between the germline ends. The CDR3 nucleotides read TGTGCCAGCAGTTATTGGGACATTTTTTTGGCTAATGAAAAACTGTTTTTT. Its translation is CASSYWDIFLANEKLFF.

The chain couples TRBV28 to TRBJ1-1, with TRBD1 as a possible D gene (6 bases). V lost 11 bases and J lost 5, with 21 bases in between. Germline V gene data show CDR1 as MDHEN and CDR2 as SYDVKM. The CDR3 length is 14 residues. CDR3 region: CALNPPGGGTEAFF. CDR3 DNA sequence: TGTGCCCTCAACCCCCCCGGGGGCGGGACTGAAGCTTTCTTT.

The chain couples TRBV27 to TRBJ2-7, with 7 bases fitting TRBD2. V lost 6 bases to trimming and J lost 1 base; unmatched junction nucleotides: 12. This CDR3 is 16 amino acids long. CDR1 MNHEY and CDR2 SMNVEV come from the germline V gene (reference sequence). The CDR3 nucleotides read TGTGCCAGCAGAGGTCGGCGGGACTACCTGTCCTACGAGCAGTACTTC. It is translated as CASRGRRDYLSYEQYF.

The chain carries TRBV6-1 and TRBJ2-7, with TRBD2 matching 11 bases. The CDR3 length is 15 residues. V shed 6 bases, J shed 1 base, and the junction held 5 bases outside the gene matches. Per germline, CDR1 MNHNS and CDR2 SASEGT. This CDR3 reads CASRGGLAGSYEQYF. CDR3 nucleotides: TGTGCCAGCAGGGGCGGACTAGCGGGTTCCTACGAGCAGTACTTC.

The chain is built from TRBV13 and TRBJ2-7; D assignment may be TRBD1 or TRBD2 (5 bases each). CDR1 and CDR2 (germline): PRHDT, FYEKMQ (reference sequence). V gave up 5 bases and J gave up 3 bases, with 14 bases separating them. This CDR3 comprises 14 residues. CDR3 loop: CASSGGWTHYEQYF. The CDR3 coding sequence is TGTGCCAGCAGCGGGGGATGGACACACTACGAGCAGTACTTC.

For the CDR3, the DNA is TGCGCCAGCGAAGCGGGTAGTCGGGGAAGTGAGCAGTTCTTC. Translated, it gives CASEAGSRGSEQFF. The rearrangement links TRBV5-1 to TRBJ2-1; D perhaps matches TRBD2 (6 bases). Germline V gene data show CDR1 as SGHRS and CDR2 as YFSETQ. The V and J ends lost 7 bases and 9 bases respectively, with 20 bases between them. This CDR3 spans 14 amino acids.

The genes are TRBV9 and TRBJ2-1; the D call may be TRBD1 or TRBD2 (5 bases each). Looked up from germline, CDR1 is SGDLS and CDR2 is YYNGEE. V dropped 4 bases and J dropped 3 bases, with 23 bases sitting between them. This CDR3 is 18 amino acids long. The DNA of the CDR3 is TGTGCCAGCAGCCCCCTCAAATGGGTGGGACCAAACTACAATGAGCAGTTCTTC. The encoded protein is CASSPLKWVGPNYNEQFF.

The rearrangement links TRBV7-9 to TRBJ1-2, with 7 bases identical to TRBD1. V shed 4 bases and J 3 bases; nucleotides not matched to a gene: 2. Germline CDR1 reads SEHNR; CDR2 reads FQNEAQ (reference sequence). There are 13 residues in the CDR3. In DNA, the CDR3 is TGTGCCAGCAGCTGGGACAGTCACTATGGCTACACCTTC. This translates into CASSWDSHYGYTF.

The chain links TRBV25-1 to TRBJ1-5; D remains ambiguous. Trimming took 4 bases from V and 0 from J, leaving 7 bases between them. Germline CDR1 and CDR2: MGHDK and SYGVNS. The CDR3 runs to 14 residues. CDR3 region: CASSGKDSNQPQHF. CDR3 DNA: TGTGCCAGCAGTGGGAAAGATAGCAATCAGCCCCAGCATTTT. Full variable domain (outside the CDR3, taken from reference TRBV25-1 and TRBJ1-5): EADIYQTPRYLVIGTGKKITLECSQTMGHDKMYWYQQDPGMELHLIHYSYGVNSTEKGDLSSESTVSRIRTEHFPLTLESARPSHTSQYLCASSGKDSNQPQHFGDGTRLSIL.